A single sample is the source of the 2 T cell receptor beta chains below, sequenced in a study of Graves' ophthalmopathy and Graves' hyperthyroidism. Beta-chain TCR CDR3 regions were amplified from RNA transcripts. The first-round RT-PCR employed HTBI primers together with the Qiagen OneStep RT-PCR kit. A multiplex PCR was then performed as the second round. TCRdb re-analysed the multiplex PCR reads in MiXCR, keeping a single row per CDR3 protein. The table includes a few hundred thousand distinct CDR3 sequences, roughly 21% detected once. Sequencing was carried out using peripheral blood. The receptors here all came from a woman between 18 and 29 years old with stable Graves' hyperthyroidism.

As to this clonotype: The junction departs from germline at one end; a sequencing error may be responsible. The chain carries TRBV7-9 and TRBJ2-5; D unresolved. Germline V gene data show CDR1 as SEHNR and CDR2 as FQNEAQ (reference sequence). CDR3 length equals 13 residues. In nucleotides, the CDR3 is TGTGCCAGCAGCTTATCCAGCCAAGAGACCAAGTACTTC. This translates into CASSLSSQETKYF.

This clonotype was counted ten times or more. The chain links TRBV6-5 to TRBJ2-7; TRBD2 matches at 9 bases. The CDR3 spans 14 residues. Germline V gene lookup returns CDR1 MNHEY and CDR2 SVGAGI. J was trimmed by 3 bases and V by 4 bases; bases with no gene match: 4. The CDR3 DNA follows: TGTGCCAGCAGTTTAATAGCGGGAGACTACGAGCAGTACTTC. It codes for CASSLIAGDYEQYF.